This T cell receptor beta chain was recovered during a study of blood T cell repertoires in COVID-19. Study at large: Both acute and convalescent COVID-19 samples were obtained from the United States, Italy and Spain.

This CDR3 region has 18 residues. Germline-derived CDR1 and CDR2 are SGHTA and FQGNSA. V lost 0 bases and J lost 4; bases outside the gene matches: 4. Generated by immunoSEQ multiplex PCR, the TCRdb table keeps only in-frame clones and is missing some. This table holds approximately 56,000 clones, roughly nine tenths found once. The chain uses TRBV7-2 and TRBJ2-3, with 16 bases lining up with TRBD2. The sample was peripheral blood. This receptor was taken from a man older than 75 with active or convalescent COVID-19. CDR3 coding DNA: TGTGCCAGCAGCTTAGCTGGGACTAGCGGGGGGGCTGCAGATACGCAGTATTTT. Protein: CASSLAGTSGGAADTQYF.